The 16 T cell receptor beta chains given below trace back to one sample, sequenced in a study of OX40 agonist ivuxolimab in advanced cancers. The assay was immunoSEQ multiplex PCR, and TCRdb's table has in-frame clones only and misses some. Of 40,000 to 60,000 clones listed, roughly 84% are singletons. This material consisted of CD4+ or CD8+ T cells sorted from blood, taken in a trial of the OX40 agonist ivuxolimab. These receptors were taken from an adult with an advanced solid tumor such as melanoma, head and neck, liver or kidney cancer.

This clone was seen only a few times. The CDR3 sequence is CASSLIGNTGELFF. In DNA, the CDR3 is TGCGCCAGCAGCTTGATCGGGAACACCGGGGAGCTGTTTTTT. The rearrangement joins TRBV5-1 to TRBJ2-2; D is uncertain. The V gene's germline CDR1 is SGHRS and CDR2 YFSETQ. The CDR3 sequence is 14 residues long. V lost 1 base, J lost 1 base, and 5 bases lay in between.

J is TRBJ1-5 and V is TRBV6-5, with a weak D call TRBD1 (6 bases). The CDR3 totals 14 residues. Per the germline V gene, CDR1 is MNHEY and CDR2 is SVGAGI. Trimming shortened V by 4 bases and J by 4 bases, and 11 bases separated the two germline ends. The CDR3 DNA reads TGTGCCAGCAGTTCCCGGCAGGGGAATCAGCCCCAGCATTTT. This translates into CASSSRQGNQPQHF.

The CDR3 reads CSVADQTGELFF. Written as DNA, the CDR3 is TGCAGCGTTGCGGACCAAACTGGGGAGCTGTTTTTT. V usage is TRBV29-1 and J usage is TRBJ2-2; D remains ambiguous. The CDR3 length is 12 residues. V lost 4 bases and J 8 bases, leaving 11 bases between the germline ends. Germline CDR1 and CDR2: SQVTM and ANQGSEA.

This sequence joins TRBV29-1 and TRBJ2-7, with D tentatively TRBD1 or TRBD2 (5 bases each). The V gene's germline CDR1 is SQVTM and CDR2 ANQGSEA. V lost 7 bases and J 6 bases, leaving 19 bases between the germline ends. This CDR3 region has 13 residues. The CDR3 reads CSGTDRVGGEQYF. The CDR3 bases are TGCAGCGGGACCGATCGCGTTGGGGGCGAGCAGTACTTC.

This rearrangement joins TRBV6-5 to TRBJ2-7; a weak D match, TRBD1 (6 bases). The length of the CDR3 is 15 residues. Trimming took 6 bases from V and 3 from J, leaving 18 bases between them. Germline loops: CDR1 MNHEY, CDR2 SVGAGI. In nucleotides, the CDR3 is TGTGCCAGCAGAACGGACAGTCGGCGGTTCTACGAGCAGTACTTC. Amino acids: CASRTDSRRFYEQYF.

The chain is built from TRBV6-1 and TRBJ2-7; the D gene is possibly TRBD2 (6 bases). This CDR3 region has 14 residues. V was trimmed by 1 base and J by 3 bases, leaving 10 bases between them. Germline values: CDR1 MNHNS, CDR2 SASEGT. CDR3 in DNA: TGTGCCAGCAGTGAAGTTAGCGGTGGCTACGAGCAGTACTTC. This codes for CASSEVSGGYEQYF.

The V and J genes are TRBV5-1 and TRBJ2-1, with 7 positions matching TRBD1. This CDR3 is 15 amino acids long. V was pared by 4 bases and J by 5 bases, with 9 bases of the junction left unmatched. CDR1 and CDR2 (germline): SGHRS, YFSETQ. CDR3 DNA sequence: TGCGCCAGCAGCCATTTGATACAGGGGAACAATGAGCAGTTCTTC. It yields the protein CASSHLIQGNNEQFF.

The chain has TRBV7-7 and TRBJ1-3; no firm D call. Trimming took 2 bases from V and 4 from J, leaving 12 bases between them. The germline gives CDR1 SSHAT, CDR2 FNYEAQ (reference sequence). The CDR3 runs to 15 residues. CDR3 protein: CASSLSTSGGNTIYF. The CDR3 region has the DNA TGTGCCAGCAGCTTAAGCACTTCGGGGGGAAACACCATATATTTT.

The chain joins TRBV10-3 to TRBJ2-2; D may be TRBD2 (5 bases). The CDR3 spans 17 residues. CDR1 is ENHRY, CDR2 SYGVKD, per germline. Trimming removed 0 bases from V and 6 bases from J, with 17 bases in between. CDR3 nucleotides: TGTGCCATCAGTGAGTCGAGGGCCGGCCGGGGAGCCGGGGAGCTGTTTTTT. Translated: CAISESRAGRGAGELFF.

The J gene is TRBJ2-7, the V gene TRBV15, with 8 nucleotides matching TRBD2. The trim removed 3 bases at V and 0 bases at J, leaving 10 bases unmatched. Germline V gene data show CDR1 as LNHNV and CDR2 as YYDKDF (reference sequence). The CDR3 length is 17 residues. In DNA form, the CDR3 reads TGTGCCACCAGCAGTTCCTTCCGCGGGGGGAGCTCCTACGAGCAGTACTTC. Protein: CATSSSFRGGSSYEQYF.

This chain joins TRBV11-2 and TRBJ1-2; D gene ambiguous. The CDR3 has 13 amino acids. Germline V gene data show CDR1 as SGHAT and CDR2 as FQNNGV. Trimming shortened V by 4 bases and J by 4 bases, and 10 bases separated the two germline ends. As DNA, the CDR3 is TGTGCCAGCAGCTCCACCCGGGTCTATGGCTACACCTTC. Its protein product is CASSSTRVYGYTF.

The chain is built from TRBV7-2 and TRBJ2-5; D is ambiguous. Germline V gene data show CDR1 as SGHTA and CDR2 as FQGNSA. Between the trimmed V and J ends, which lost 1 base and 7 bases, there was a span of 4 bases. The CDR3 totals 11 residues. The CDR3 region has the DNA TGTGCCAGCAGCTTAGAGGGGACCCAGTACTTC. The encoded protein is CASSLEGTQYF.

The rearrangement links TRBV21-1 to TRBJ2-5; the table calls TRBD1, which could not be checked here. TRBV21-1 counts as a pseudogene. There are 13 residues in the CDR3. The CDR3 sequence is CASSGTGKETQYF. The DNA of the CDR3 is TGTGCCAGCAGTGGGACAGGCAAAGAGACCCAGTACTTC.

The rearrangement links TRBV7-9 to TRBJ2-3; weak D call: TRBD2 (6 bases). Trimming left V 3 bases short and J 2 bases short, with 9 bases between. The CDR3 is 14 residues long. Germline-derived CDR1 and CDR2 are SEHNR and FQNEAQ (reference sequence). The CDR3 DNA reads TGTGCCAGCAGCTTTGGACTACCCACAGATACGCAGTATTTT. It codes for CASSFGLPTDTQYF.

The V call is TRBV7-2, the J call TRBJ2-3; D is perhaps TRBD2 (8 bases). The germline gives CDR1 SGHTA, CDR2 FQGNSA. Trimming removed 0 bases at V and 0 bases at J, with 16 bases between. The CDR3 sequence is 18 residues long. The CDR3 DNA reads as TGTGCCAGCAGCTTAGCCTTCGGGGGGGACAGAAGCACAGATACGCAGTATTTT. Amino acids: CASSLAFGGDRSTDTQYF.

The V gene is TRBV11-1, the J gene TRBJ1-1; D is possibly TRBD1 (6 bases). The CDR3 loop spans 13 amino acids. From germline, CDR1 is SGHAT and CDR2 FQDESV (reference sequence). The V end was cut by 5 bases, the J end by 4 bases, with 11 bases between. The CDR3 here is CASSQGGGTEAFF. CDR3 DNA sequence: TGTGCCAGCAGCCAAGGGGGTGGCACTGAAGCTTTCTTT. Full variable domain (rest looked up from reference TRBV11-1 and TRBJ1-1): EAEVAQSPRYKITEKSQAVAFWCDPISGHATLYWYRQILGQGPELLVQFQDESVVDDSQLPKDRFSAERLKGVDSTLKIQPAELGDSAMYLCASSQGGGTEAFFGQGTRLTVV.